One T cell receptor gamma chain is described in this entry. Its antigen is unidentified. The data derive from a study of Vδ1+ human thymocytes. Notes on the study in general: TRD repertoires were essentially private, unlike widely shared TRG clonotypes. Highly polyclonal TRG and TRD repertoires with Gaussian CDR3 length distributions appeared in thymus. Despite high sort purity, roughly 20% of thymic T cell receptor delta sequences were Vdelta2.

CDR3 size: 15 residues. Trimming at V came to 0 bases and at J to 6 bases, leaving 11 bases not matched to a gene. Germline CDR1 is EGSTGY and CDR2 is YDSYTSSV. RNA was extracted from the cells and then reverse transcribed. Pooled V-gene forward primers with one constant-region reverse primer generated the CDR3 amplicons by multiplex PCR. TCRdb used CATT to re-call clones from the multiplex PCR reads. Seen here are some 37,000 gamma-chain clones, roughly 21% observed once, and the top ten hold 1.9%. Thymocytes were sorted as CD3+ TCRVdelta1+ TCRVdelta2- after alphabeta T cell depletion. Purity of the sorted Vdelta1+ thymocytes ranged from roughly 98% to 99.6%.

This sequence joins TRGV4 and TRGJ1 or TRGJ2. This TCR was recovered from a girl in the first two years of life who had congenital heart surgery. The specimen sequenced was Vdelta1+ gamma-delta thymocytes from the thymus. Stated subset: FACS-sorted CD3+ TCRalphabeta- TCRVdelta1+ TCRVdelta2- thymocytes. In nucleotides, the CDR3 is TGTGCCACCTGGGATGGGCCAATTCCAGGTTATAAGAAACTCTTT. This sequence encodes CATWDGPIPGYKKLF.